The 30 T cell receptor beta chains below come from one sample, sequenced in a study of tumor-infiltrating lymphocytes in localized non-small cell lung cancer (dated by TCRdb to about 2021). The protocol used for the library was the immunoSEQ multiplex PCR assay. Entries here come from immuneACCESS through TCRdb and include only in-frame sequences with V and J called. Some clones fail to appear in such tables; in the studies checked, an unresolved V gene covers under half of the shortfall, and the cause of the remainder is unknown. The sample data list approximately 10,000 clones, and about 60% of these were observed just once. The ten biggest clones cover approximately 11% of the sample. Material: uninvolved lung tissue not adjacent to the tumor. These receptors all stem from a human donor with non-small cell lung cancer.

DNA of the CDR3: TGTGCCAGCAGTGAAAGGGGGGAGTATGGCTACACCTTC. Residues: CASSERGEYGYTF. The rearrangement links TRBV9 to TRBJ1-2; maybe TRBD1 (6 bases). The CDR3 consists of 13 residues. Germline CDR1 SGDLS, CDR2 YYNGEE. Trimming left V 5 bases short and J 5 bases short, with 13 bases between.

This clone was observed a few times. The chain couples TRBV5-1 to TRBJ1-1; D uncertain. V lost 0 bases to trimming and J lost 4 bases, with 10 bases between them. Germline values: CDR1 SGHRS, CDR2 YFSETQ. The CDR3 covers 14 residues. Here the CDR3 DNA reads TGCGCCAGCAGCTTGGACAGTTACGGCACTGAAGCTTTCTTT. Translating it yields CASSLDSYGTEAFF.

This rearrangement joins TRBV4-1 to TRBJ1-1, with D possibly being TRBD1 (5 bases). CDR1 and CDR2 (germline): MGHRA, YSYEKL. The length of the CDR3 is 16 residues. Trimming took off 0 bases at V and 1 base at J, with 12 bases between the two ends. The CDR3 sequence: CASSQDQRTKNTEAFF. As DNA, the CDR3 is TGCGCCAGCAGCCAAGATCAACGGACAAAGAACACTGAAGCTTTCTTT.

CDR3 bases: TGTGCCAGCAGTTACCGGCAGGGAACTAATGAAAAACTGTTTTTT. This codes for CASSYRQGTNEKLFF. The chain uses TRBV6-5 and TRBJ1-4; TRBD1 might be the D (5 bases). The CDR3 extends over 15 amino acids. Trimming left V 2 bases short and J 1 base short, with 8 bases between. CDR1 is MNHEY, CDR2 SVGAGI, per germline.

In regard to this clone: The junction differs from germline at one of its ends, possibly a read error. In DNA form, the CDR3 reads TGTGTCAGCAGCTCAGACAGGTCTCTTTCACCCCTCCACTTT. Protein: CVSSSDRSLSPLHF. The chain recombines TRBV7-6 with TRBJ1-6, with a tentative D call TRBD1 (6 bases). The V gene's germline CDR1 is SGHVS and CDR2 FNYEAQ. The CDR3 consists of 14 residues.

This chain uses TRBV6-5 with TRBJ1-1, with 9 bases identical to TRBD1. V was pared by 7 bases and J by 1 base, with 4 bases of the junction left unmatched. The CDR3 has 14 amino acids. The germline V gene encodes CDR1 MNHEY and CDR2 SVGAGI. CDR3 sequence reads: CASTRDRENTEAFF. CDR3 bases: TGTGCCAGCACGCGGGACAGGGAGAACACTGAAGCTTTCTTT.

In its sample, this clone was seen a few times. The rearrangement uses TRBV28 and TRBJ2-7, with D maybe TRBD1 (5 bases). Germline loops: CDR1 MDHEN, CDR2 SYDVKM. The CDR3 consists of 11 residues. Between the trimmed V and J ends, which lost 6 bases and 9 bases, there was a span of 12 bases. This CDR3 is CASSYGAVQYF. The CDR3 region has the DNA TGTGCCAGCAGCTATGGGGCCGTGCAGTACTTC.

The chain employs TRBV6-5 and TRBJ1-2; TRBD1 is a possible D gene (6 bases). V dropped 5 bases and J dropped 2 bases, with 15 bases sitting between them. This CDR3 region has 15 residues. Germline values: CDR1 MNHEY, CDR2 SVGAGI. CDR3 in amino acids: CASSPGGAGNYGYTF. The CDR3 DNA reads as TGTGCCAGCAGTCCTGGGGGGGCCGGGAACTATGGCTACACCTTC.

The rearrangement links TRBV7-8 to TRBJ2-3; maybe TRBD2 (7 bases). Between the trimmed V and J ends, which lost 4 bases and 4 bases, there was a span of 18 bases. CDR3 length equals 16 residues. The V gene's germline CDR1 is SGHVS and CDR2 FQNEAQ. CDR3 loop: CASSSSWGGAADTQYF. CDR3 bases: TGTGCCAGCAGCTCAAGTTGGGGGGGGGCAGCAGATACGCAGTATTTT.

The chain links TRBV5-1 to TRBJ2-7, with D maybe TRBD2 (6 bases). Germline lookup yields CDR1 SGHRS and CDR2 YFSETQ. V lost 4 bases to trimming and J lost 0 bases, with 11 bases between them. The CDR3 loop spans 14 amino acids. CDR3 nucleotide sequence: TGCGCCAGCAGCGGAGGGCCTGACTCCTACGAGCAGTACTTC. It specifies CASSGGPDSYEQYF. Complete variable domain (other parts from reference TRBV5-1 and TRBJ2-7): KAGVTQTPRYLIKTRGQQVTLSCSPISGHRSVSWYQQTPGQGLQFLFEYFSETQRNKGNFPGRFSGRQFSNSRSEMNVSTLELGDSALYLCASSGGPDSYEQYFGPGTRLTVT.

The chain has TRBV2 and TRBJ1-2; D is possibly TRBD1 (5 bases). The germline gives CDR1 SNHLY, CDR2 FYNNEI. This CDR3 is 15 amino acids long. Trimming cost V 2 bases and J 8 bases, with 18 bases left between them. The chain's CDR3 is CASSELGTGQRGYTF. The CDR3 DNA sequence: TGTGCCAGCAGTGAATTAGGTACAGGACAAAGGGGCTACACCTTC.

The chain links TRBV6-5 to TRBJ1-4, with 7 positions matching TRBD1. Germline loops: CDR1 MNHEY, CDR2 SVGAGI. The J segment lost 0 bases and the V segment lost 4 bases, leaving 5 bases of the junction unmatched. The CDR3 is made up of 16 amino acids. The DNA for the CDR3 is TGTGCCAGCAGTTTAGGAACAGGGGCAACTAATGAAAAACTGTTTTTT. Translating it yields CASSLGTGATNEKLFF.

The J gene is TRBJ2-3, the V gene TRBV6-5; 13 nucleotides line up with TRBD2. Germline assignment: CDR1 MNHEY and CDR2 SVGAGI. The length of the CDR3 is 15 residues. With 4 bases clipped from V and 7 bases from J, the junction kept 5 bases outside the gene matches. The CDR3 reads CASSWTSGGRNTQYF. CDR3 sequence (DNA): TGTGCCAGCAGTTGGACTAGCGGGGGCCGGAATACGCAGTATTTT.

J is TRBJ2-3 and V is TRBV9; 7 bases fit TRBD1. Per the germline V gene, CDR1 is SGDLS and CDR2 is YYNGEE. V shed 4 bases and J 1 base; nucleotides not matched to a gene: 6. The CDR3 runs to 15 residues. The CDR3, as DNA: TGTGCCAGCAGCTCCGGACAGGTGCGCACAGATACGCAGTATTTT. Protein product: CASSSGQVRTDTQYF.

The rearrangement joins TRBV9 to TRBJ2-7; D remains ambiguous. Germline V gene lookup returns CDR1 SGDLS and CDR2 YYNGEE. The CDR3 length is 15 residues. Trimming removed 4 bases at V and 4 bases at J, with 18 bases between. Here the CDR3 reads CASSLGGSFIYEQYF. CDR3 sequence (DNA): TGTGCCAGCAGCCTCGGTGGTAGCTTTATTTACGAGCAGTACTTC.

This clone is labeled as medium-sized. This rearrangement joins TRBV5-1 to TRBJ1-5; D is possibly TRBD1 (5 bases). CDR1 is SGHRS and CDR2 is YFSETQ in the germline V gene. Trimming pared 4 bases from V and 0 bases from J, leaving 11 bases between. The CDR3 runs 15 residues. CDR3 bases: TGCGCCAGCAGCCCAGACAGTTCTAGCAATCAGCCCCAGCATTTT. Amino acids: CASSPDSSSNQPQHF.

This rearrangement joins TRBV18 to TRBJ2-3; unclear D gene. This CDR3 has 15 residues. Germline assignment: CDR1 KGHSH and CDR2 LQKENI. The V gene lost 1 base and the J gene lost 0 bases, with 8 bases spanning the gap. Here the CDR3 DNA reads TGTGCCAGCTCACCACGGGCAGCTAGCACAGATACGCAGTATTTT. It is translated as CASSPRAASTDTQYF.

The chain links TRBV7-2 to TRBJ2-1, with a possible D match to TRBD2 (7 bases). The germline V gene has CDR1 SGHTA and CDR2 FQGNSA. The ends were cut back, 0 bases at V and 8 bases at J, with 14 bases in the middle. The CDR3 covers 15 residues. The CDR3 region is CASSLAGGRVDEQFF. The CDR3 coding sequence is TGTGCCAGCAGCTTAGCCGGGGGGCGGGTGGATGAGCAGTTCTTC.

In this sample, this clone turned up a few times. In DNA, the CDR3 is TGTGCCAGCAGGGACGCAGGGTGGGACGAAAAACTGTTTTTT. It yields the protein CASRDAGWDEKLFF. V and J are TRBV6-1 and TRBJ1-4; a weak D match, TRBD1 (5 bases). Trimming shortened V by 6 bases and J by 8 bases, and 16 bases separated the two germline ends. CDR3 length: 14 amino acids. Per the germline V gene, CDR1 is MNHNS and CDR2 is SASEGT.

V is TRBV19 and J is TRBJ1-2; possible D gene TRBD1, 5 bases. V was trimmed by 8 bases and J by 2 bases, leaving 12 bases between them. CDR3 length equals 13 residues. Looked up from germline, CDR1 is LNHDA and CDR2 is SQIVND (reference sequence). The CDR3 bases are TGTGCCAGTGGCTCGGGGACGAACTATGGCTACACCTTC. It translates to CASGSGTNYGYTF.

This rearrangement joins TRBV6-5 to TRBJ2-7; 11 bases map to TRBD1. V was clipped by 6 bases and J by 2 bases; unmatched bases: 3. The CDR3 is 14 amino acids. The germline V gene encodes CDR1 MNHEY and CDR2 SVGAGI. The DNA for the CDR3 is TGTGCCAGCAGGCGGGGACAGGGGGCCTACGAGCAGTACTTC. Encoded protein: CASRRGQGAYEQYF.

V gene TRBV28 combines with J gene TRBJ2-7; no definite D call. Germline V CDR1 and CDR2: MDHEN, SYDVKM. This CDR3 has 12 amino acids. The V end lost 2 bases, the J end lost 3 bases, and 5 bases lay between the germline ends. The CDR3 loop is CASSLPGYEQYF. The CDR3 bases are TGTGCCAGCAGTTTACCGGGCTACGAGCAGTACTTC.

The V gene is TRBV4-1, the J gene TRBJ2-5, with a weak D call TRBD2 (6 bases). The CDR3 has 13 amino acids. V gave up 2 bases and J gave up 5 bases, with 9 bases separating them. CDR1 and CDR2 (germline): MGHRA, YSYEKL. CDR3 bases: TGCGCCAGCAGCCAATGGAGGGATGAGACCCAGTACTTC. It translates to CASSQWRDETQYF.

In this sample, this clone turned up once. The rearrangement joins TRBV5-4 to TRBJ2-3; 11 nucleotides align to TRBD2. The germline gives CDR1 SGHNT, CDR2 YYREEE (reference sequence). This CDR3 contains 16 residues. The V and J ends lost 6 bases and 5 bases, in that order; junction bases with no gene match: 11. CDR3 nucleotide sequence: TGTGCCAGCACCTCTACTAGCGGGGGACGTGGAGATACGCAGTATTTT. Its protein product is CASTSTSGGRGDTQYF. Filled out from reference TRBV5-4 and TRBJ2-3, the complete variable domain reads ETGVTQSPTHLIKTRGQQVTLRCSSQSGHNTVSWYQQALGQGPQFIFQYYREEENGRGNFPPRFSGLQFPNYSSELNVNALELDDSALYLCASTSTSGGRGDTQYFGPGTRLTVL.

The J gene is TRBJ2-3, the V gene TRBV2; 7 nucleotides line up with TRBD2. Losses at the gene ends were 8 bases for V and 1 base for J; bases not matched to a gene: 12. This CDR3 comprises 16 residues. CDR1 is SNHLY and CDR2 is FYNNEI in the germline V gene. CDR3 bases: TGTGCCAGCTCCCGGGAGGCGGGGGTTCGCACAGATACGCAGTATTTT. Translation: CASSREAGVRTDTQYF.

This rearrangement joins TRBV19 to TRBJ1-2; D remains unclear. The V end lost 5 bases, the J end lost 5 bases, and 12 bases lay between the germline ends. CDR1 LNHDA and CDR2 SQIVND come from the germline V gene (reference sequence). The CDR3 is 13 amino acids. CDR3 loop: CASSLRTYYGYTF. The CDR3 DNA reads TGTGCCAGTAGTCTCCGGACCTATTATGGCTACACCTTC.

V is TRBV5-1 and J is TRBJ2-7; TRBD2 aligns across 13 bases. J gave up 4 bases and V 4 bases, and 8 bases lay outside the gene matches. Germline V gives CDR1 SGHRS, CDR2 YFSETQ. CDR3 length equals 16 residues. The CDR3 DNA sequence: TGCGCCAGCAGCGGGGGGACTAGCGGGGATATATACGAGCAGTACTTC. Protein product: CASSGGTSGDIYEQYF. The full variable domain, its missing parts supplied by reference TRBV5-1 and TRBJ2-7, is KAGVTQTPRYLIKTRGQQVTLSCSPISGHRSVSWYQQTPGQGLQFLFEYFSETQRNKGNFPGRFSGRQFSNSRSEMNVSTLELGDSALYLCASSGGTSGDIYEQYFGPGTRLTVT.

By share of the sample, this clone is medium-sized. V is TRBV5-4 and J is TRBJ2-7; 7 nucleotides align to TRBD2. The CDR3 is 14 amino acids. Unmatched junction bases numbered 3, after V lost 3 bases and J lost 0 bases. Germline assignment: CDR1 SGHNT and CDR2 YYREEE (reference sequence). The CDR3: CASSWTSDSYEQYF. Here the CDR3 DNA reads TGTGCCAGCAGCTGGACTAGTGACTCCTACGAGCAGTACTTC.

The V and J genes are TRBV7-2 and TRBJ2-4; 10 bases fit TRBD1. V shed 1 base, J shed 6 bases, and the junction held 0 bases outside the gene matches. The CDR3 is made up of 14 amino acids. The germline gives CDR1 SGHTA, CDR2 FQGNSA. In DNA form, the CDR3 reads TGTGCCAGCAGCTTAGGGACAGGGGGAAACATTCAGTACTTC. Translated, it gives CASSLGTGGNIQYF.

This chain uses TRBV5-4 with TRBJ2-7; 13 nucleotides agree with TRBD2. V lost 4 bases and J lost 2; bases outside the gene matches: 9. Per the germline V gene, CDR1 is SGHNT and CDR2 is YYREEE (reference sequence). The CDR3 loop spans 17 amino acids. As DNA, the CDR3 is TGTGCCAGCAGCCCCGGGACTAGCGGGGAGAACACCTACGAGCAGTACTTC. Translation gives CASSPGTSGENTYEQYF.